The clone carrying this TCR beta chain was counted at least ten times. Antigen unknown. This record comes from a study of T cells after yellow fever vaccination. Whole-study findings and limits: Booster sampling recovered most clones from primary vaccination (96% CD4, approximately 88% CD8).

It was through 5'RACE template switching that TCR cDNA was made, with a universal primer site and UMIs added. In TCRdb, the 5' RACE reads were re-called with MiXCR into one record per CDR3 protein. The table records a few hundred thousand distinct CDR3 sequences, around 8.1% of them present only once. In germline, CDR1 is SQVTM, CDR2 ANQGSEA. V lost 0 bases, J lost 0 bases, and 12 bases lay in between. CDR3 length: 16 amino acids. The source of this sequence is a man younger than 35 who received the YFV17D yellow fever vaccine. Sequencing was performed on PBMCs, taken more than 35 days after the first yellow fever vaccination. The rearrangement uses TRBV29-1 and TRBJ2-1, with D uncertain. CDR3 sequence: CSVEDPLRSSYNEQFF. DNA of the CDR3: TGCAGCGTTGAAGATCCACTCAGGAGCTCCTACAATGAGCAGTTCTTC.